The clone carrying this TCR beta chain was found a few times. The target antigen is unknown. For TCRbeta, the library was prepared with unique molecular identifiers. From the PCR reads, TCRdb called clonotypes with MiXCR, one entry per CDR3 protein. The sample has hundreds of thousands of distinct CDR3 sequences; approximately 22% are singletons. These data are taken from a study of T-cell reconstitution after alpha-beta-depleted transplantation in children. General study findings and limits: A year post-transplant, T-cell counts and diversity derived mostly from newly produced T cells. Several hundred expanded graft clones reportedly gave rise to the alpha-beta T cells present about two months after transplant. The origin of high day-60 TCRbeta diversity in some patients lay in surviving recipient T cells and thymic progenitors.

The length of the CDR3 is 13 residues. In germline, CDR1 is DFQATT, CDR2 SNEGSKA (reference sequence). Trimming removed 0 bases at V and 1 base at J, with 5 bases between. This chain uses TRBV20-1 with TRBJ2-3, with no clear D. Sequencing was performed on PBMCs, mostly from graft donor cells, taken 360 days after TCRalphabeta/CD19-depleted stem cell transplant. The sequence derives from a boy less than two years old who had a stem cell transplant for acute myeloid leukemia, so the T cells may come from the graft donor. Here the CDR3 DNA reads TGCAGTGCTAGAGATACAGGCACAGATACGCAGTATTTT. Translation: CSARDTGTDTQYF.